This T cell receptor (beta chain) was documented in a study of CD8+ T cells in alopecia areata. Overall study results and limits: Sequencing of scalp samples also captures resident alphabeta T cells of normal skin.

A word on this clone: The antigen remains unidentified.

Both peripheral blood and punch biopsies of lesional scalp skin were obtained from patients who had alopecia areata. The germline gives CDR1 MGHRA, CDR2 YSYEKL. Trimming cost V 3 bases and J 10 bases; bases outside gene matches: 5. The CDR3 is 12 residues long. RNA extraction and reverse transcription yielded cDNA as sequencing template. The data were produced by immunoSEQ multiplex PCR, yet TCRdb's version contains in-frame clones alone and is incomplete. The table has about 130,000 clones, approximately 49% seen once. The rearrangement joins TRBV4-1 to TRBJ1-1; 7 bases fit TRBD1. The clonotype was recovered from a human donor with alopecia areata. Sequences were derived from CD8+ T cells sorted from blood, sampled at week 0. CDR3 sequence: CASSHDRVTAFF. The CDR3 bases are TGCGCCAGCAGCCACGACAGGGTGACAGCTTTCTTT.